One and the same sample provided the 12 T cell receptor beta chains below, sequenced in a study of T cells in Graves' hyperthyroidism and ophthalmopathy. RNA transcripts were the template for amplifying TCR beta CDR3 regions. TCR CDR3 regions were first amplified by RT-PCR with HTBI primers. A single record per CDR3 protein comes from TCRdb applying MiXCR to the multiplex PCR reads. Among around 350,000 distinct CDR3 sequences listed, approximately 15% were seen once. Sample: blood. These receptors were obtained from a woman between 18 and 29 years old with Graves' hyperthyroidism that later progressed to Graves' ophthalmopathy.

V and J are TRBV11-2 and TRBJ2-7; 10 nucleotides match TRBD2. The J segment lost 7 bases and the V segment lost 5 bases, leaving 11 bases of the junction unmatched. The CDR3 totals 15 residues. Germline assignment: CDR1 SGHAT and CDR2 FQNNGV. The CDR3 protein is CASSAGTSALHEQYF. The CDR3 bases are TGTGCCAGCAGCGCCGGGACTAGCGCCTTACATGAGCAGTACTTC.

This clonotype was detected a few times. The rearrangement joins TRBV28 to TRBJ2-4; D unclear. Trimming took off 3 bases at V and 7 bases at J, with 7 bases between the two ends. The germline gives CDR1 MDHEN, CDR2 SYDVKM. There are 12 residues in the CDR3. CDR3 sequence: CASSLPGNIQYF. The CDR3, as DNA: TGTGCCAGCAGTTTGCCAGGCAACATTCAGTACTTC. Full variable domain (outside the CDR3, taken from reference TRBV28 and TRBJ2-4): DVKVTQSSRYLVKRTGEKVFLECVQDMDHENMFWYRQDPGLGLRLIYFSYDVKMKEKGDIPEGYSVSREKKERFSLILESASTNQTSMYLCASSLPGNIQYFGAGTRLSVL.

The rearrangement joins TRBV6-1 to TRBJ2-3, with D possibly matching TRBD2 (5 bases). Germline values: CDR1 MNHNS, CDR2 SASEGT. CDR3 length: 12 amino acids. V lost 5 bases to trimming and J lost 7 bases, with 10 bases between them. The CDR3 DNA follows: TGTGCCAGCAGTCCGGACTCTCATACGCAGTATTTT. It translates to CASSPDSHTQYF.

In its sample, this clonotype was seen a few times. The V call is TRBV20-1, the J call TRBJ2-7; D is unresolved. The germline V gene has CDR1 DFQATT and CDR2 SNEGSKA (reference sequence). The CDR3 runs to 13 residues. Trimming removed 2 bases at V and 3 bases at J, with 11 bases between. The CDR3 here is CSARPGGVYEQYF. The CDR3 nucleotides read TGCAGTGCTAGACCGGGCGGCGTCTACGAGCAGTACTTC.

This clonotype was recorded a few times. The chain couples TRBV6-1 to TRBJ2-3; tentative D call: TRBD1 (6 bases). V shed 5 bases and J shed 0 bases, with 9 bases lying between them. This CDR3 has 14 residues. CDR1 is MNHNS and CDR2 is SASEGT in the germline V gene. CDR3 sequence: CASSTQGSTDTQYF. In DNA form, the CDR3 reads TGTGCCAGCAGTACCCAGGGGAGCACAGATACGCAGTATTTT.

This clonotype was counted only a few times. The chain links TRBV6-1 to TRBJ2-5; TRBD1 agrees at 9 bases. The germline V gene has CDR1 MNHNS and CDR2 SASEGT. The CDR3 totals 13 residues. V was pared by 5 bases and J by 7 bases, with 5 bases of the junction left unmatched. As DNA, the CDR3 is TGTGCCAGCAGTCCGACAGGGGGTGGGACCCAGTACTTC. Translation: CASSPTGGGTQYF.

V gene TRBV4-2 combines with J gene TRBJ1-6, with 10 bases matching TRBD1. This CDR3 has 17 amino acids. After removal of 1 base from V and 1 base from J, the junction contained 1 base not matched to a gene. In germline, CDR1 is LGHNA, CDR2 YNFKEQ. CDR3 region: CASSQGTGGSYNSPLHF. The CDR3 region has the DNA TGTGCCAGCAGCCAAGGGACAGGGGGTTCCTATAATTCACCCCTCCACTTT.

As regards this clonotype: This may stem from a read error, because a much larger clone lies one nucleotide away. This sequence joins TRBV28 and TRBJ1-1; D is unresolved. The CDR3 sequence is 12 residues long. Trimming pared 3 bases from V and 3 bases from J, leaving 5 bases between. Looked up from germline, CDR1 is MDHEN and CDR2 is SYDVKM. CDR3 residues: CASSFGDTEAFF. In DNA form, the CDR3 reads TGTGCCAGCAGTTTCGGGGACACTGAAGCTTTCTTT. Based on the CDR3 plus reference TRBV28 and TRBJ1-1, the full variable domain is DVKVTQSSRYLVKRTGEKVFLECVQDMDHENMFWYRQDPGLGLRLIYFSYDVKMKEKGDIPEGYSVSREKKERFSLILESASTNQTSMYLCASSFGDTEAFFGQGTRLTVV.

This clonotype was seen many times. The V call is TRBV2, the J call TRBJ2-3, with 10 bases lining up with TRBD2. Germline V gene data show CDR1 as SNHLY and CDR2 as FYNNEI. The trim removed 4 bases at V and 0 bases at J, leaving 7 bases unmatched. The CDR3 runs to 17 residues. The CDR3 DNA sequence: TGTGCCAGCAGTGTAATAGCGGGAGGTTCTAGCACAGATACGCAGTATTTT. This gives the protein CASSVIAGGSSTDTQYF.

This clonotype occurred many times. V usage is TRBV2 and J usage is TRBJ1-5; D is ambiguous. The CDR3 covers 14 residues. Germline CDR1 reads SNHLY; CDR2 reads FYNNEI. Trimming pared 1 base from V and 3 bases from J, leaving 7 bases between. CDR3 coding DNA: TGTGCCAGCAGTGAAGTGGCAGTCAATCAGCCCCAGCATTTT. Translating gives CASSEVAVNQPQHF.

The J gene is TRBJ1-2, the V gene TRBV6-2 or TRBV6-3, with 7 bases lining up with TRBD1. CDR1 and CDR2 (germline): MNHEY, SVGEGT. The CDR3 is 12 residues long. V was pared by 7 bases and J by 6 bases, with 5 bases of the junction left unmatched. CDR3 sequence reads: CASTPTGHGYTF. CDR3 DNA sequence: TGTGCCAGCACCCCGACAGGGCATGGCTACACCTTC.

The table lists this clonotype with many counts. V gene TRBV6-1 combines with J gene TRBJ2-1; D remains unclear. This CDR3 has 16 amino acids. Trimming removed 7 bases from V and 0 bases from J, with 16 bases in between. Per the germline V gene, CDR1 is MNHNS and CDR2 is SASEGT. The chain's CDR3 is CASTALPRSSYNEQFF. CDR3 nucleotide sequence: TGTGCCAGCACCGCTCTACCTAGAAGCTCCTACAATGAGCAGTTCTTC.